The TCR beta chain under discussion was sequenced for a study of T cell changes during pregnancy in multiple sclerosis. Per the germline V gene, CDR1 is MGHRA and CDR2 is YSYEKL. Trimming cost V 4 bases and J 8 bases, with 17 bases left between them. The CDR3 loop spans 14 amino acids. The method was immunoSEQ multiplex PCR; TCRdb's version includes in-frame clones alone and lacks a portion of them. The profile covers tens of thousands of clones, with approximately 90% appearing a single time and 1.2% to 1.5% taken by the ten largest. The sample in question was peripheral blood, obtained in the second trimester of pregnancy. The TCR originated in a female donor in good health, enrolled as a control in a pregnancy study. The chain carries TRBV4-1 and TRBJ1-2; D remains ambiguous. Here the CDR3 reads CASSRETQGPGYTF. The DNA for the CDR3 is TGCGCCAGCAGCCGGGAGACCCAAGGGCCCGGCTACACCTTC.